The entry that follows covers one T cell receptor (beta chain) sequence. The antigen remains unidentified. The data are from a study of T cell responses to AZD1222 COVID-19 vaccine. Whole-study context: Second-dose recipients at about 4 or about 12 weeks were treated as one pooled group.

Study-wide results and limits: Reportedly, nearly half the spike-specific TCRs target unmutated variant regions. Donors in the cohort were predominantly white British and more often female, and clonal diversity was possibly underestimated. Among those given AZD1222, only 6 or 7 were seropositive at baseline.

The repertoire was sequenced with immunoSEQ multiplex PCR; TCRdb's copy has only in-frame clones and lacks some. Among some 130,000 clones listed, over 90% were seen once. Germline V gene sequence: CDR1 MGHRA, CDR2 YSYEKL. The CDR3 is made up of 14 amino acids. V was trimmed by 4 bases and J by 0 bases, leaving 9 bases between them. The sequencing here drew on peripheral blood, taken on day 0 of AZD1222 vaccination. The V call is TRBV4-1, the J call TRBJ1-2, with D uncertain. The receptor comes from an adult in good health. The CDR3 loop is CASSPGGANYGYTF. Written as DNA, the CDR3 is TGCGCCAGCAGCCCCGGTGGAGCTAACTATGGCTACACCTTC.